Given below is one TCR beta chain in context. This specimen belongs to a study of blood T cell repertoires in COVID-19. Study in general: PBMCs, B-cell-depleted T cells, or T cells provided the cDNA or gDNA that made up the material.

The age range of participants was about 18 to 89 years, with residence in about two dozen US areas. Participant reports of clinical history set cohort assignment. The repertoire was sequenced with immunoSEQ multiplex PCR; TCRdb's copy has only in-frame clones and lacks some. The sample lists approximately 380,000 clones; roughly nine tenths were seen once. After removal of 3 bases from V and 6 bases from J, the junction contained 7 bases not matched to a gene. The CDR3 totals 15 residues. Germline CDR1 reads LNHDA; CDR2 reads SQIVND (reference sequence). The origin of this receptor is a woman in her thirties or forties who had been exposed to COVID-19. The V gene is TRBV19, the J gene TRBJ2-5; 10 bases map to TRBD1. Sequenced material: PBMCs or T cells enriched from blood (not recorded which). This CDR3 is CASSMRTGGFQTQYF. The CDR3 DNA reads TGTGCCAGTAGTATGAGGACAGGGGGATTTCAGACCCAGTACTTC.